Included here is one TCR beta chain sequence, with context. The data belong to a study of technical replicates of blood from a few donors. TCRdb's copy holds only in-frame clones and misses some; the assay was immunoSEQ multiplex PCR. The data contain about 59,000 clones, approximately 83% of them seen just once; the ten biggest clones take up roughly 5.3%. Trimming cost V 7 bases and J 2 bases, with 9 bases left between them. Germline V CDR1 and CDR2: LNHDA, SQIVND (reference sequence). CDR3 length: 13 residues. The sample was PBMCs. The V call is TRBV19, the J call TRBJ1-5; D may be TRBD1 (6 bases). The TCR originated in a human donor in good health. Some clones in this sample may be carry-over from other donors' samples. In nucleotides, the CDR3 is TGTGCCAGTACCAACAGGGGCAATCAGCCCCAGCATTTT. Encoded protein: CASTNRGNQPQHF. Based on the CDR3 plus reference TRBV19 and TRBJ1-5, the full variable domain is DGGITQSPKYLFRKEGQNVTLSCEQNLNHDAMYWYRQDPGQGLRLIYYSQIVNDFQKGDIAEGYSVSREKKESFPLTVTSAQKNPTAFYLCASTNRGNQPQHFGDGTRLSIL.